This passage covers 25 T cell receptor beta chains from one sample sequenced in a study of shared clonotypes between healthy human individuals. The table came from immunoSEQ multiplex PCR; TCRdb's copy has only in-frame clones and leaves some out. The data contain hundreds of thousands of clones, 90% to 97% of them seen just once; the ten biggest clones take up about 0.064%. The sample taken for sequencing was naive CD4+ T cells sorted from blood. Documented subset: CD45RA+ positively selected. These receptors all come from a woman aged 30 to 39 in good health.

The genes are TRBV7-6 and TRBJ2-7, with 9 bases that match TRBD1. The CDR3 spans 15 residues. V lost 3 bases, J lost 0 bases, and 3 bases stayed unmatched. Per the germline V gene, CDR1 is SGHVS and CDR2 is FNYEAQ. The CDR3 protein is CASSLQTGGSYEQYF. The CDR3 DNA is TGTGCCAGCAGCTTGCAGACAGGGGGCTCCTACGAGCAGTACTTC.

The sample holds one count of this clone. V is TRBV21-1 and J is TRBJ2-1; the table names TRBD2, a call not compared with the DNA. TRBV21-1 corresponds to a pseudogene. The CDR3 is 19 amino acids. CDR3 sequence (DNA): TGTGCCAGCAGCAAATGCGCCGCTTTCAGCGGGAGAGGTTTCAATGAGCAGTTCTTC. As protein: CASSKCAAFSGRGFNEQFF.

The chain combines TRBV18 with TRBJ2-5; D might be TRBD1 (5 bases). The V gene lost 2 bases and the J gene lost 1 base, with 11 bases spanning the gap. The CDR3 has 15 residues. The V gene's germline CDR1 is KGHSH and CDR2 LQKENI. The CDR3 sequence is CASSPRGPFQETQYF. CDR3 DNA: TGTGCCAGCTCACCAAGGGGTCCCTTCCAAGAGACCCAGTACTTC.

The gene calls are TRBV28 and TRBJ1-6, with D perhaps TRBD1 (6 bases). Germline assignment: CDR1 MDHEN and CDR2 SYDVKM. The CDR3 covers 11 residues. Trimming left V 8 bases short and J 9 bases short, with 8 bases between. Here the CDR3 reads CASGRGSPLHF. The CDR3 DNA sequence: TGTGCCAGCGGCAGGGGTTCACCCCTCCACTTT.

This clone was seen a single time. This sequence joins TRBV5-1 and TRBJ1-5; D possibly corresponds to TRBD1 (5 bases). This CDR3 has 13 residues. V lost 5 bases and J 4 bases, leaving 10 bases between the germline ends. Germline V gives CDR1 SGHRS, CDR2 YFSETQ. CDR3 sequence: CASSWGENQPQHF. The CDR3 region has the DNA TGCGCCAGCAGTTGGGGGGAAAATCAGCCCCAGCATTTT.

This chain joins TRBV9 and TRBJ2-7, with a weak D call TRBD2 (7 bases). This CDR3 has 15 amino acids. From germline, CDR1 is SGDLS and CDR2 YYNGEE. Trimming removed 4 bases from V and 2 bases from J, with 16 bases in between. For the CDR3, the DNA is TGTGCCAGCAGCCCAGGTGGGGGGGCAACCTACGAGCAGTACTTC. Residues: CASSPGGGATYEQYF.

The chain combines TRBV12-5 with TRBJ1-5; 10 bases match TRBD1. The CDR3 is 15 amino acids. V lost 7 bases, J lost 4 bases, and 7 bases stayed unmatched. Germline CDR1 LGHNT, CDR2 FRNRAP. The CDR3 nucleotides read TGTGCTAGTGCCTACGGGACAGGGGAAAATCAGCCCCAGCATTTT. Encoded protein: CASAYGTGENQPQHF.

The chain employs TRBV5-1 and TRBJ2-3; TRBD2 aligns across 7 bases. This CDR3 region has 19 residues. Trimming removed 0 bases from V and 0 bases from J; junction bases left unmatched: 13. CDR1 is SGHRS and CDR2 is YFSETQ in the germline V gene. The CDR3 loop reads CASSLVVSGFSTSTDTQYF. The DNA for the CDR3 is TGCGCCAGCAGCTTGGTTGTTAGCGGGTTCTCAACTAGCACAGATACGCAGTATTTT.

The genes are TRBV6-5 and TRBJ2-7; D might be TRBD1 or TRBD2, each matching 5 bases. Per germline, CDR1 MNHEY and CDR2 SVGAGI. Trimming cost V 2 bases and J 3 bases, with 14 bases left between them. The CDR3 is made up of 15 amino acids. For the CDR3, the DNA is TGTGCCAGCAGTTACCGGGACGGCCTAGGCTACGAGCAGTACTTC. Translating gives CASSYRDGLGYEQYF.

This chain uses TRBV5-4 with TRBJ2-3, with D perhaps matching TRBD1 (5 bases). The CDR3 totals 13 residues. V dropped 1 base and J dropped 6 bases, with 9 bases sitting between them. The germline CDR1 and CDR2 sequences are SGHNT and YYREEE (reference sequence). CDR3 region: CASSLSRADTQYF. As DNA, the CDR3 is TGTGCCAGCAGCTTGTCCAGGGCGGATACGCAGTATTTT.

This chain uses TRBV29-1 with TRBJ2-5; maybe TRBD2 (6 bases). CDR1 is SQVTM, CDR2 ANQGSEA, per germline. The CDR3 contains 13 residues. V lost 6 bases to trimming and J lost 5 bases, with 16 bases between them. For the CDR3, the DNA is TGCAGCGTCGGGGTCACTGGGGGGGAGACCCAGTACTTC. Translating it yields CSVGVTGGETQYF.

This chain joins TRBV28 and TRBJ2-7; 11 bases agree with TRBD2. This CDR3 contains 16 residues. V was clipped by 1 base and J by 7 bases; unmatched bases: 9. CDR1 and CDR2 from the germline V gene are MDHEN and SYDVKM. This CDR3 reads CASSLFSGRASREQYF. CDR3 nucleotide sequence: TGTGCCAGCAGTTTATTTAGCGGGAGGGCTTCTCGGGAGCAGTACTTC.

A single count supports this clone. This CDR3 is CASSLKPTNTEAFF. CDR3 coding DNA: TGTGCCAGCAGCTTAAAACCGACGAACACTGAAGCTTTCTTT. The chain employs TRBV11-1 and TRBJ1-1; D not resolved. The V and J ends lost 2 bases and 1 base respectively, with 8 bases between them. The CDR3 has 14 residues. Germline CDR1 reads SGHAT; CDR2 reads FQDESV (reference sequence).

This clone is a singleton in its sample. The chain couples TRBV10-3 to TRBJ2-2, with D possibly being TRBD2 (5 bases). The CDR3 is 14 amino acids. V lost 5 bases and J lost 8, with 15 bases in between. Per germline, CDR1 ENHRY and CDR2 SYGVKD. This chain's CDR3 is CAISSREAPGELFF. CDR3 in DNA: TGTGCCATCAGTAGCCGGGAAGCCCCAGGGGAGCTGTTTTTT.

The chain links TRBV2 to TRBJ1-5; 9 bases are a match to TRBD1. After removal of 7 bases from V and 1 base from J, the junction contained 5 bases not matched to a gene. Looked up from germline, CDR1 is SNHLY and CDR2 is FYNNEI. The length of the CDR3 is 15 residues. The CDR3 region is CASTRQGGSNQPQHF. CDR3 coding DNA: TGTGCCAGCACCAGACAGGGGGGGAGCAATCAGCCCCAGCATTTT.

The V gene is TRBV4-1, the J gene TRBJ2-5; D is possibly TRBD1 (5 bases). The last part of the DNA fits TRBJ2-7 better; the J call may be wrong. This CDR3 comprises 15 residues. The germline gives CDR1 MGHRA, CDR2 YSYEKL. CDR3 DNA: TGCGCCAGCAGCCAACCCAACTTGTTGACAGACGAGCAGTACTTC. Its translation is CASSQPNLLTDEQYF.

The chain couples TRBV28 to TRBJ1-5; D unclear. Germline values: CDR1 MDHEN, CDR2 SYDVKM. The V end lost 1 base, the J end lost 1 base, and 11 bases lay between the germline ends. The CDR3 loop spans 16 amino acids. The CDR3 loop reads CASSLSHLPSNQPQHF. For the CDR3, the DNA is TGTGCCAGCAGTTTATCGCACCTCCCAAGCAATCAGCCCCAGCATTTT. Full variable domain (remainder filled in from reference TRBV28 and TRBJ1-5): DVKVTQSSRYLVKRTGEKVFLECVQDMDHENMFWYRQDPGLGLRLIYFSYDVKMKEKGDIPEGYSVSREKKERFSLILESASTNQTSMYLCASSLSHLPSNQPQHFGDGTRLSIL.

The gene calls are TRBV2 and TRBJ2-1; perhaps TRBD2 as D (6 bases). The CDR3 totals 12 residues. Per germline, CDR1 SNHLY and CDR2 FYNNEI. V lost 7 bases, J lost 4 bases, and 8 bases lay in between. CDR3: CASNLAYNEQFF. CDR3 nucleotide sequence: TGTGCCAGCAATCTAGCGTACAATGAGCAGTTCTTC.

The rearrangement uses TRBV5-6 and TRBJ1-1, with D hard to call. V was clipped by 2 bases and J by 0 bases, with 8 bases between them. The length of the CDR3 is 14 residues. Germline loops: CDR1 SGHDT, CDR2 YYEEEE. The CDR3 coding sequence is TGTGCCAGCAGCTTCTCCGCGGTGAACACTGAAGCTTTCTTT. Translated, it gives CASSFSAVNTEAFF.

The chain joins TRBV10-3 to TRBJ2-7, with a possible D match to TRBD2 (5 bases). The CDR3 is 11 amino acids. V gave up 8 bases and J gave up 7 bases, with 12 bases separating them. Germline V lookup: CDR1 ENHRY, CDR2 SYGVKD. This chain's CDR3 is CAIASTGEQYF. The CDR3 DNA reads TGTGCCATCGCGAGTACGGGGGAGCAGTACTTC.

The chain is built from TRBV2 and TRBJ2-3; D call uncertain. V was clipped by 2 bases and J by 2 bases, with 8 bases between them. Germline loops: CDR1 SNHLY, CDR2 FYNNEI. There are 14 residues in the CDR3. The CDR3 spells CASSETSVTDTQYF. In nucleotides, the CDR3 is TGTGCCAGCAGTGAAACGTCTGTCACAGATACGCAGTATTTT.

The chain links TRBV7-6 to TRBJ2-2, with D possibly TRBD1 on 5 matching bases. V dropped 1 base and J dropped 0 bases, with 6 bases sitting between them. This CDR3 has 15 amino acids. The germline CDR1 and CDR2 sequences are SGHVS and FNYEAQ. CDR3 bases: TGTGCCAGCAGCTTAGACAGGACGAACACCGGGGAGCTGTTTTTT. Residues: CASSLDRTNTGELFF.

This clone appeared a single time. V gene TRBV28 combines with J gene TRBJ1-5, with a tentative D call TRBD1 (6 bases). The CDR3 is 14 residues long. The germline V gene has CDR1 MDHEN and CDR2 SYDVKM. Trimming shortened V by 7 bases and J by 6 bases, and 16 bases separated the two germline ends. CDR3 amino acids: CASTGDRRVQPQHF. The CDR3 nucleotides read TGTGCCAGCACTGGAGACAGGAGGGTTCAGCCCCAGCATTTT.

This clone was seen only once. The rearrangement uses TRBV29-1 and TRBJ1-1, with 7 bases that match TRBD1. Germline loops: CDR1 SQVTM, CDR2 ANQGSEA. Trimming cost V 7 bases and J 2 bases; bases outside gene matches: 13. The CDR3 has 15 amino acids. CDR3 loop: CSARSGGTANTEAFF. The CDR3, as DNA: TGCAGCGCAAGAAGTGGTGGGACAGCTAACACTGAAGCTTTCTTT. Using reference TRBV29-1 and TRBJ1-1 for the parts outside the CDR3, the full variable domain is SAVISQKPSRDICQRGTSLTIQCQVDSQVTMMFWYRQQPGQSLTLIATANQGSEATYESGFVIDKFPISRPNLTFSTLTVSNMSPEDSSIYLCSARSGGTANTEAFFGQGTRLTVV.

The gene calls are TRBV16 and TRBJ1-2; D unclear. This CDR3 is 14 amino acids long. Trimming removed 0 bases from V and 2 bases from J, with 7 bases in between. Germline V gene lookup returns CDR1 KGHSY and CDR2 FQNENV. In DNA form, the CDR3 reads TGTGCCAGCAGCCAATCCGCGGGGAACTATGGCTACACCTTC. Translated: CASSQSAGNYGYTF.